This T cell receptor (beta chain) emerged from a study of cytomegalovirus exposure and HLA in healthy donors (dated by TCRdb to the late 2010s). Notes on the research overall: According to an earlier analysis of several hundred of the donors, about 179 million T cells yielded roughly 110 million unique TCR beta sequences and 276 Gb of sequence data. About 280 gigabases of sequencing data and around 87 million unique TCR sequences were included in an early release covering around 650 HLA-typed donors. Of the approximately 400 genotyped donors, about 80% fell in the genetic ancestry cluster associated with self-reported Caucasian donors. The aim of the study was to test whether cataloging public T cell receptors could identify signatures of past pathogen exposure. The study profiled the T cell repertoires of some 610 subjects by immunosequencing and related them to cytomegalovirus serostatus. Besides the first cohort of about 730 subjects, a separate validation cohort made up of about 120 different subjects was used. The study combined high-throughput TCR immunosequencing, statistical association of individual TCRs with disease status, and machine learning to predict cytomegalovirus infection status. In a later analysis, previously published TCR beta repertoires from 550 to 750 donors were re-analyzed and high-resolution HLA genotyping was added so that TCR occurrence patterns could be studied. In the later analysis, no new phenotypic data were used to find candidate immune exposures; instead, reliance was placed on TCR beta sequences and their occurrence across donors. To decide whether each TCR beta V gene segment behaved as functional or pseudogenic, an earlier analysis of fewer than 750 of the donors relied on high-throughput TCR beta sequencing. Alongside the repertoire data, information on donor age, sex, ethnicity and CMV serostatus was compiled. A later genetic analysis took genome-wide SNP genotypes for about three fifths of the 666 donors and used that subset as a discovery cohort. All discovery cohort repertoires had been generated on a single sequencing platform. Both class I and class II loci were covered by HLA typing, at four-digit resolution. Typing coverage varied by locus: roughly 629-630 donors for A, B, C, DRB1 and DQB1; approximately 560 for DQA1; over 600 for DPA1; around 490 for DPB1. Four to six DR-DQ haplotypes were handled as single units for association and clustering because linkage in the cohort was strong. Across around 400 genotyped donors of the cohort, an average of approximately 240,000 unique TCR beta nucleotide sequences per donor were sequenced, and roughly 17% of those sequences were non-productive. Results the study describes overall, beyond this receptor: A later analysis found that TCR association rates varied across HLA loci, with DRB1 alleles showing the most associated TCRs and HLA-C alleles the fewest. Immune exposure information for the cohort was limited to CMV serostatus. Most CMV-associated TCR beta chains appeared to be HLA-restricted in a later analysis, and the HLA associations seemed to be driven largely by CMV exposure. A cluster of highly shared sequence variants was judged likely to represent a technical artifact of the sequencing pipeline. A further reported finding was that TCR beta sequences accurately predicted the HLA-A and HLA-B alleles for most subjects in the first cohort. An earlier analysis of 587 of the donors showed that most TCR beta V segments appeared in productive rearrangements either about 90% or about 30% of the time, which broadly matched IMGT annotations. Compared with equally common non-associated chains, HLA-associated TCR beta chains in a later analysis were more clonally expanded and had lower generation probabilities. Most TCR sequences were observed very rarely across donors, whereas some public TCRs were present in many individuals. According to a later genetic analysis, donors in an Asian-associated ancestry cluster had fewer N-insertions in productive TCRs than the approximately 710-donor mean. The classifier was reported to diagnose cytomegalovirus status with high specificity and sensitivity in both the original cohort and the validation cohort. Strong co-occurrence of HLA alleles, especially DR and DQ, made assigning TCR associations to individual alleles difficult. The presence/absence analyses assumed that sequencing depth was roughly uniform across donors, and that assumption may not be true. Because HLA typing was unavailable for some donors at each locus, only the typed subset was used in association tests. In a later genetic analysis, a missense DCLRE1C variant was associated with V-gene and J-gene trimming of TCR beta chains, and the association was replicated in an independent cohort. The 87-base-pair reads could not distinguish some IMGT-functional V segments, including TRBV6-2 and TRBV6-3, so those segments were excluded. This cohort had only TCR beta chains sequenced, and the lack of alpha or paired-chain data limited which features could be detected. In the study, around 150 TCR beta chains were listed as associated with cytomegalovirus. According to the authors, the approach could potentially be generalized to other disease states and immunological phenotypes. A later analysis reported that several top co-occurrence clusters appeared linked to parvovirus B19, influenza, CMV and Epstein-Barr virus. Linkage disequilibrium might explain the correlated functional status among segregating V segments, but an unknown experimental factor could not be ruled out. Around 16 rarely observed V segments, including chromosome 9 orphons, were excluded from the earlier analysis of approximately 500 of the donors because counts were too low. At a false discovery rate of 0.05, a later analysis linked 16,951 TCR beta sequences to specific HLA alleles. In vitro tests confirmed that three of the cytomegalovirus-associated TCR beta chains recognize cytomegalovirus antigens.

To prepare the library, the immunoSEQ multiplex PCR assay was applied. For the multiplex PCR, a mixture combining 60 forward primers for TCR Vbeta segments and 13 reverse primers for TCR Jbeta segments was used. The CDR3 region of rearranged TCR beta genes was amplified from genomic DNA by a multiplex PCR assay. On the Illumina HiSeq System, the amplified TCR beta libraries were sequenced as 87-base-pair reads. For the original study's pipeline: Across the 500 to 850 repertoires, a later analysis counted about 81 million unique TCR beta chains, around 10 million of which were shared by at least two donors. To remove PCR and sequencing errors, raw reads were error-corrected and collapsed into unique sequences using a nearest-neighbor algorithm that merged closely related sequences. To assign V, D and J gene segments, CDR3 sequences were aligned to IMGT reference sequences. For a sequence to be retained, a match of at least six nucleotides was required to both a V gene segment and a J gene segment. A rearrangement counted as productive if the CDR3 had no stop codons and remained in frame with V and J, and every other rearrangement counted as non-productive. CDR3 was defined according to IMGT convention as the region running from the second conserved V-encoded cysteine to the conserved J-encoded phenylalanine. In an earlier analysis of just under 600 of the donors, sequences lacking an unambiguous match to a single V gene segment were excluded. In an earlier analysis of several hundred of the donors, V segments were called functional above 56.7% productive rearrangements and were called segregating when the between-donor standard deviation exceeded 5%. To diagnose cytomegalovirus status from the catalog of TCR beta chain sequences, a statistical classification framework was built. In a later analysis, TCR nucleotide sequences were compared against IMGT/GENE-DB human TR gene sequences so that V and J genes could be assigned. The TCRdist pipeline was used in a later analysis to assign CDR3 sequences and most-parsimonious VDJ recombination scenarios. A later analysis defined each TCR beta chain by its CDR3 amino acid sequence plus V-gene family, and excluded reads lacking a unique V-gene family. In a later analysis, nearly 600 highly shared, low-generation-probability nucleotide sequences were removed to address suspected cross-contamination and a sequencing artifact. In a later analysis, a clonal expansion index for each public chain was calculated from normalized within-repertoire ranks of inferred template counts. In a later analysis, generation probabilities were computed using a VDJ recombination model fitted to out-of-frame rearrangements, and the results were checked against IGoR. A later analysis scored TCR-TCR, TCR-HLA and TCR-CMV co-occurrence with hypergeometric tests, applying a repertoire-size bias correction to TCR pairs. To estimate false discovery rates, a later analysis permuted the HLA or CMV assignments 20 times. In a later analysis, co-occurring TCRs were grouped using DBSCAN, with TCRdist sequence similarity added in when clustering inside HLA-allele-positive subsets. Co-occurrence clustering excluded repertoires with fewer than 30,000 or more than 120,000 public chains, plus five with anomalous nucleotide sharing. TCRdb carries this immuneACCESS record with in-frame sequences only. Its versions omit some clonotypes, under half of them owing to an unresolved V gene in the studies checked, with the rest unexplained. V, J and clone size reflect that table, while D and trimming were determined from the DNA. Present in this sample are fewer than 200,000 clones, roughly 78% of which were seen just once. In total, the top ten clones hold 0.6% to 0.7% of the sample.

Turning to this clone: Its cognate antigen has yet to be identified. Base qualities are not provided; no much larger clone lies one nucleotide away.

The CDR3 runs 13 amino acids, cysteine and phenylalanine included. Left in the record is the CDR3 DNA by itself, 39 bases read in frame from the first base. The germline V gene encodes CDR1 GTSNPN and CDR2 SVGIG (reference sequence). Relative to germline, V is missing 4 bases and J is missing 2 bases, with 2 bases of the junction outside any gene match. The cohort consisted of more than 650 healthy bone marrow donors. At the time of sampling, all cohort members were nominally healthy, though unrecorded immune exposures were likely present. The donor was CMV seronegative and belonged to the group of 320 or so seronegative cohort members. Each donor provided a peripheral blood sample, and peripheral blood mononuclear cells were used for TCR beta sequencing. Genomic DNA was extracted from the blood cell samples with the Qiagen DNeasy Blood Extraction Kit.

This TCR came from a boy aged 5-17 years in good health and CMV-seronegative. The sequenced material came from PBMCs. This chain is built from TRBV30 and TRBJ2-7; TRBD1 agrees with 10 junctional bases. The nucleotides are TGTGCCTGGACCGACAGGGGGCCCTACGAGCAGTACTTC. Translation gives CAWTDRGPYEQYF.